Detailed here is one TCR beta chain. No cognate antigen has been identified for it. No base qualities exist here, and no much larger clone lies one base off it. The data originate from a study of blood T cell repertoires in COVID-19 (TCRdb year 2020). Study-wide context: Samples from collaborators originated in the United States, Italy and Spain and spanned both the acute and convalescent phases of COVID-19. The samples were drawn from two sources: the first 160 participants of the ongoing ImmuneRACE study, and fewer than 1,500 subjects contributed by 6 global collaborators. Subjects who had been exposed to COVID-19, were actively infected with it, or had recovered from it provided the deeply sampled blood TCRbeta repertoires that made up the dataset. The material from the prospective study consisted of cDNA or gDNA derived from T cells, B-cell-depleted T cells, or PBMCs. The repertoires were released in a freely available public database meant as a resource for research on the immune response to SARS-CoV-2. Where HLA class I and class II types were available, the types were taken from metadata supplied by the sample provider, not from assay-based typing. Sample metadata almost always included a de-identified subject ID, COVID-19 status, age in years and sex.

Another Seattle source contributed samples from volunteer blood donors who had recovered from COVID-19. Whole blood was collected in K2EDTA tubes by collaborating institutions according to the institutions' own protocols. For TCRbeta analysis, collaborators shipped samples as frozen whole blood, isolated PBMCs, or DNA extracted from either of those sample types. The immunoSEQ Assay, a bias-controlled multiplex PCR, was used to amplify TCRbeta CDR3 regions from genomic DNA. The source study handled its data this way. The number of nucleated cells in each sample was estimated from the amplification of reference gene primers within the assay. To quantify the absolute abundance of each unique TCRbeta CDR3 rearrangement, sequence reads were collapsed and filtered. For each sample, productive Simpson clonality was calculated as the square root of Simpson's diversity index across productive rearrangements. The clones in this table, taken by TCRdb from immuneACCESS, are in-frame only. Not every clone is retained; where verified, under half of the shortfall comes from an unresolved V gene, and the cause of the rest is unknown. V and J calls and clone size follow that table, whereas D and trimming were derived from the DNA. A total of 250,000 to 300,000 clones appear in this sample, roughly 80% of them only once. 4.6% of the sample belongs to the ten largest clones.

Paper-wide results and their limitations: The quantity of clinical and demographic metadata differed by source and by participant and was supplied without curation.

The V end gives up 1 base and the J end 5 bases, leaving 12 bases in the junction not matched to a gene. CDR1 and CDR2, looked up from the germline V gene, are MGHRA and YSYEKL. From the cysteine up to the phenylalanine, the CDR3 has a length of 17 residues. The read is trimmed to its CDR3 DNA, 51 bases read in frame from base 1. The sequence derives from a man aged 55 to 69 who had recovered from COVID-19. The sequence joins TRBV4-1 to TRBJ1-2, and TRBD1 matches 8 of the central bases. The sequencing sample was made of peripheral blood. This receptor carries the CDR3 CASSQATGHRGNYGYTF. DNA sequence: TGCGCCAGCAGCCAAGCCACGGGGCACAGGGGGAATTATGGCTACACCTTC.